One and the same sample provided the 8 T cell receptor beta chains below, sequenced in a study of T cells after yellow fever vaccination. One entry per CDR3 protein, called by TCRdb with MiXCR from the 5' RACE reads. The sample carries over 300,000 distinct CDR3 sequences, 6.8% recorded once. Material: PBMCs, obtained about 49 days after the first yellow fever vaccination. The receptors come from a man younger than 35 who received the YFV17D yellow fever vaccine.

The rearrangement links TRBV4-3 to TRBJ2-1; D perhaps matches TRBD2 (6 bases). The CDR3 is made up of 16 amino acids. Germline V gives CDR1 LGHNA, CDR2 YSLEER. The V end was cut by 0 bases, the J end by 4 bases, with 13 bases between. The CDR3 DNA sequence: TGCGCCAGCAGCCAAGACGGACTAAAAAAATACAATGAGCAGTTCTTC. The encoded protein is CASSQDGLKKYNEQFF.

Many counts were recorded for this clonotype. V is TRBV4-2 and J is TRBJ2-3, with D maybe TRBD2 (7 bases). CDR3 length: 16 residues. Trimming pared 0 bases from V and 4 bases from J, leaving 14 bases between. Germline lookup yields CDR1 LGHNA and CDR2 YNFKEQ. The CDR3 DNA sequence: TGTGCCAGCAGCCAAGATTTAGGGGGGGCCCCAGATACGCAGTATTTT. It specifies CASSQDLGGAPDTQYF.

In its sample, this clonotype was seen a few times. The chain has TRBV6-1 and TRBJ2-7, with TRBD2 matching over 16 bases. The germline gives CDR1 MNHNS, CDR2 SASEGT. J lost 3 bases, V lost 6 bases, and 5 bases had no gene match. The CDR3 length is 16 residues. For the CDR3, the DNA is TGTGCCAGCAGCCCCGGGACTAGCGGGGGGGACTACGAGCAGTACTTC. It codes for CASSPGTSGGDYEQYF.

A few counts support this clonotype. The V call is TRBV14, the J call TRBJ1-4; perhaps TRBD1 as D (6 bases). Germline V gives CDR1 SGHDN, CDR2 FVKESK. The V end was cut by 3 bases, the J end by 7 bases, with 21 bases between. The CDR3 extends over 17 amino acids. CDR3 nucleotides: TGTGCCAGCAGCCAGCCACCGTGGGGGGCGTCTGGTGAAAAACTGTTTTTT. Its protein is CASSQPPWGASGEKLFF.

The table lists this clonotype with many counts. The gene calls are TRBV20-1 and TRBJ2-5, with D unclear. The CDR3 covers 12 residues. Deletions cut 1 base from V and 5 bases from J, with 8 bases between. CDR1 is DFQATT and CDR2 is SNEGSKA in the germline V gene (reference sequence). DNA for the CDR3: TGCAGTGCTAGAGTCCCATCGGAGACCCAGTACTTC. Its translation is CSARVPSETQYF.

This clonotype was recorded a few times. This chain uses TRBV6-2 or TRBV6-3 with TRBJ2-7; D could derive from TRBD1 or TRBD2 (5 bases each). V was shortened by 2 bases and J by 2 bases, with 7 bases between the two germline ends. Germline V gene sequence: CDR1 MNHEY, CDR2 SVGEGT. The CDR3 is 13 residues long. Here the CDR3 reads CASSYRGAYEQYF. CDR3 in DNA: TGTGCCAGCAGTTACAGAGGGGCCTACGAGCAGTACTTC.

The genes are TRBV19 and TRBJ1-1; D perhaps matches TRBD1 (6 bases). Germline V gene sequence: CDR1 LNHDA, CDR2 SQIVND (reference sequence). V gave up 11 bases and J gave up 4 bases, with 17 bases separating them. The CDR3 covers 13 residues. This CDR3 is CAASPSRGTEAFF. The CDR3 DNA reads as TGTGCCGCCAGTCCCAGCAGGGGCACTGAAGCTTTCTTT. Using reference TRBV19 and TRBJ1-1 for the parts outside the CDR3, the full variable domain is DGGITQSPKYLFRKEGQNVTLSCEQNLNHDAMYWYRQDPGQGLRLIYYSQIVNDFQKGDIAEGYSVSREKKESFPLTVTSAQKNPTAFYLCAASPSRGTEAFFGQGTRLTVV.

Ten or more counts support this clonotype. The chain recombines TRBV28 with TRBJ2-7, with D perhaps TRBD2 (6 bases). Per germline, CDR1 MDHEN and CDR2 SYDVKM. This CDR3 spans 14 amino acids. Trimming shortened V by 5 bases and J by 5 bases, and 16 bases separated the two germline ends. In DNA, the CDR3 is TGTGCCAGCAGTGCTCCAGGGAGGACCCACGAGCAGTACGTC. Protein product: CASSAPGRTHEQYV.